A selection of T cell receptor beta chains follows, all from one sample in a study of T cells in Graves' hyperthyroidism and ophthalmopathy. MiXCR, run by TCRdb on the multiplex PCR reads, gives a single entry per CDR3 protein. The data contain 500,000 to 750,000 distinct CDR3 sequences, more than 13% of them singletons. Sequencing input: blood. All receptors derive from a woman aged 18-35 years with Graves' ophthalmopathy. Both conserved end residues are part of each CDR3. Fields, in order: D gene, clone size, J gene, V gene, CDR3 DNA, CDR3 protein. D genes are given only for firm matches. Rows give clone size only sometimes, using once, few, many, or a class for an expanded clone.

. many TRBJ2-5 TRBV27 TGTGCCAGCGGAAACAGGGAAGAGACCCAGTACTTC CASGNREETQYF
TRBD1 . TRBJ2-1 TRBV4-1 TGCGCCAGCAGAGACGGGACAGGCTCATCCTACAATGAGCAGTTCTTC CASRDGTGSSYNEQFF
. many TRBJ2-7 TRBV28 TGTGCCAGCAGTTTCCCTGGAGGCTCCTACGAGCAGTACTTC CASSFPGGSYEQYF
. many TRBJ2-2 TRBV20-1 TGCAGTGCGCTTAGTGGGGAGACCGGGGAGCTGTTTTTT CSALSGETGELFF
TRBD1 many TRBJ2-1 TRBV6-1 TGTGCCAGCAGTACCCTGGACAGGACCTCAAGGAACAATGAGCAGTTCTTC CASSTLDRTSRNNEQFF
TRBD2 . TRBJ2-3 TRBV7-9 TGTGCCAGCAGCGAGATAGCGGGAGGCGAGACAGATACGCAGTATTTT CASSEIAGGETDTQYF
. many TRBJ1-5 TRBV5-1 TGCGCCAGCAGCCTTCGAATTCTTGCAGGGGGCAATCAGCCCCAGCATTTT CASSLRILAGGNQPQHF
. many TRBJ2-2 TRBV12-3/TRBV12-4 TGTGCCAGCAGCCCACCGCGGGACATAACCGGGGAGCTGTTTTTT CASSPPRDITGELFF
. many TRBJ1-1 TRBV11-2 TGTGCCAGCAGCTTATCACCGGGGAGGAACACTGAAGCTTTCTTT CASSLSPGRNTEAFF
. few TRBJ1-5 TRBV12-3/TRBV12-4 TGTGCCAGCAACCTAGGTGGCCAGCCCCAGCATTTT CASNLGGQPQHF
TRBD2 many TRBJ2-1 TRBV7-8 TGTGCCAGCAGCTCTAATAGCGGGAACTACAATGAGCAGTTCTTC CASSSNSGNYNEQFF
TRBD1 . TRBJ1-5 TRBV6-1 TGTGCCAGCAGACACGGGGACAGCCTACAGCCCCAGCATTTT CASRHGDSLQPQHF
. many TRBJ1-1 TRBV27 TGTGCCAGCTCTAAGAAGCCGAGTCTGAACACTGAAGCTTTCTTT CASSKKPSLNTEAFF
. many TRBJ1-2 TRBV2 TGTGCCAGCAGTGTTACAGGGAACTATGGCTACACCTTC CASSVTGNYGYTF
. many TRBJ1-1 TRBV12-3/TRBV12-4 TGTGCCAGCAGTTTCGGACGTGGCCTTCCCACTGAAGCTTTCTTT CASSFGRGLPTEAFF
TRBD2 many TRBJ2-1 TRBV5-5 TGTGCCAGCAGAGCTGGACTAGCGGGAGCCTACAATGAGCAGTTCTTC CASRAGLAGAYNEQFF
. many TRBJ2-7 TRBV7-2 TGTGCCTGCAGTCTGGGACATCCTTACGAGCAGTACTTC CACSLGHPYEQYF
TRBD2 many TRBJ2-2 TRBV29-1 TGCAGCGTTGAGGGACTAGCGGGAGGAGACACCGGGGAGCTGTTTTTT CSVEGLAGGDTGELFF
TRBD2 many TRBJ2-1 TRBV10-3 TGTGCCATCGGGCGGGAGGGCCCCTACAATGAGCAGTTCTTC CAIGREGPYNEQFF
. many TRBJ1-6 TRBV28 TGTGCCAGCGTCGGGGGGCTAACCTATAATTCACCCCTCCACTTT CASVGGLTYNSPLHF
. many TRBJ2-7 TRBV7-2 TGTGCCAGCAGCTTAGTTATGGGGGCCTACGAGCAGTACTTC CASSLVMGAYEQYF
. many TRBJ2-7 TRBV12-3/TRBV12-4 TGTGCCAGCAGTTGGGGACGTCGACGCGAGCAGTACTTC CASSWGRRREQYF
TRBD1 . TRBJ2-2 TRBV27 TGTGCCAGCAGTCTAGGGGACAGGGGGCCCACCGGGGAGCTGTTTTTT CASSLGDRGPTGELFF
TRBD1 many TRBJ1-1 TRBV6-1 TGTGCCAGCAGCCGGGACAGGGACACTGAAGCTTTCTTT CASSRDRDTEAFF
. few TRBJ2-7 TRBV10-3 TGTGCCATCAGTGAGAGTTTGGGGGTTTCCTACGAGCAGTACTTC CAISESLGVSYEQYF
. many TRBJ1-1 TRBV11-2 TGTGCCAGCAGCATCCTCACTGAAGCTTTCTTT CASSILTEAFF
TRBD2 many TRBJ2-1 TRBV6-2/TRBV6-3 TGTGCCAGCAGTTGGCTGGCTAGCGGCGAGCAGTTCTTC CASSWLASGEQFF
. many TRBJ2-1 TRBV11-3 TGTGCCAGCAGCTTCACAGGGGGGGCCTCCTACAATGAGCAGTTCTTC CASSFTGGASYNEQFF
. many TRBJ2-7 TRBV11-2 TGTGCCAGCAGCTTAGTTAGGACTGGCCGATACGAGCAGTACTTC CASSLVRTGRYEQYF
. many TRBJ2-1 TRBV5-1 TGCGCCAGCAGCTCCCGGCAGGGGCCCTCCAATGAGCAGTTCTTC CASSSRQGPSNEQFF
. many TRBJ1-1 TRBV3-1 TGTGCCAGCAGCCAAGGGTCACAGGCCGACACTGAAGCTTTCTTT CASSQGSQADTEAFF
. many TRBJ1-1 TRBV28 TGTGCCAGCAGAACAGGAAGCCGGGACACTGAAGCTTTCTTT CASRTGSRDTEAFF
TRBD1 many TRBJ2-7 TRBV19 TGTGCCAGTAGTACCAACAGGGGAGCCTACGAGCAGTACTTC CASSTNRGAYEQYF
. . TRBJ1-1 TRBV29-1 TGCAGCGCCTCCCCACTCGGCTCGTACACTGAAGCTTTCTTT CSASPLGSYTEAFF
TRBD1 many TRBJ2-1 TRBV6-1 TGTGCCAGCAGCGCAGGGACAGGGGGCTACTATAGCTCCTACAATGAGCAGTTCTTC CASSAGTGGYYSSYNEQFF
TRBD2 many TRBJ2-1 TRBV2 TGTGCCAGCAGTGATTATTTGGGACTAGCGGATGAGCAGTTCTTC CASSDYLGLADEQFF
TRBD1 few TRBJ2-7 TRBV19 TGTGCCAGTAGTACTGGGACAGGGGCGTCCTACGAGCAGTACTTC CASSTGTGASYEQYF
. many TRBJ1-1 TRBV28 TGTGCCAGCACCTCATTAGGGGGGGAGTGGAACACTGAAGCTTTCTTT CASTSLGGEWNTEAFF
. few TRBJ2-7 TRBV19 TGTGCCAGTTCACAGGGTCGATCCTACGAGCAGTACTTC CASSQGRSYEQYF
TRBD1 . TRBJ2-2 TRBV6-1 TGTGCCAGCGTGTCAGGGGGCATCGGGGAGCTGTTTTTT CASVSGGIGELFF
. . TRBJ2-1 TRBV29-1 TGCAGCACCTCCGGCGCGCGAAGGAACGCCTACAATGAGCAGTTCTTC CSTSGARRNAYNEQFF
TRBD1 . TRBJ2-1 TRBV7-3 TGTGCCAGCAGCTTAAGCGCCAGGGGGCTTTTCGGTGGTGAGCAGTTCTTC CASSLSARGLFGGEQFF
TRBD2 many TRBJ2-7 TRBV6-1 TGTGCCAGCAGTGACTTCGGGACTAGCGGGAGGAGAGAGGGGGAGCAGTACTTC CASSDFGTSGRREGEQYF
. many TRBJ1-6 TRBV2 TGTGCCAGCAAGAAGGGGCCTAGTAATTCACCCCTCCACTTT CASKKGPSNSPLHF
TRBD2 . TRBJ2-7 TRBV3-1 TGTGCCAACAGCCAAGTGTTCGGGACTAGCTATTCCTACGAGCAGTACTTC CANSQVFGTSYSYEQYF
. many TRBJ2-1 TRBV5-1 TGCGCCAGCAGCTTGCCCGGGAAAGCCTACAATGAGCAGTTCTTC CASSLPGKAYNEQFF
. many TRBJ1-1 TRBV6-5 TGTGCCAGCAGTTACGGGGGAGCCTACACTGAAGCTTTCTTT CASSYGGAYTEAFF
TRBD1 . TRBJ1-4 TRBV5-1 TGCGCCAGCAGCACAGGGACAGGGGGAACGAGAAAACTGTTTTTT CASSTGTGGTRKLFF
TRBD2 many TRBJ2-7 TRBV5-6 TGTGCCAGCAGCTTGGAGGCGGGGGGGACCTACGAGCAGTACTTC CASSLEAGGTYEQYF
. . TRBJ2-2 TRBV19 TGTGCCAGTAGTATTGGGGGCACCGGGGAGCTGTTTTTT CASSIGGTGELFF
TRBD2 . TRBJ2-1 TRBV11-1 TGTGCCAGCAGCTTCGGGGGGGGGTACAATGAGCAGCTCTTC CASSFGGGYNEQLF
. . TRBJ1-5 TRBV6-1 TGTGCCAGCAGGTCAGGGATCGTTAATCAGCCCCAGCATTTT CASRSGIVNQPQHF
TRBD1 many TRBJ2-2 TRBV2 TGTGCCAGCAGGGGGACAGGGGGCGAAACCGGGGAGCTGTTTTTT CASRGTGGETGELFF
TRBD2 many TRBJ2-5 TRBV12-3/TRBV12-4 TGTGCCAGCAGTTTAATAGTAGCGGGAGGGCCGCAGACCCAGTACTTC CASSLIVAGGPQTQYF
TRBD1 few TRBJ1-3 TRBV10-3 TGTGCCATCAGGGAGACAGGGAGAAACACCATATATTTT CAIRETGRNTIYF
TRBD1 . TRBJ2-1 TRBV5-4 TGTGCCAGCAGCTCCCCGACAGGGCTTAGGAACAATGAGCAGTTCTTC CASSSPTGLRNNEQFF
. few TRBJ1-3 TRBV6-2/TRBV6-3 TGTGCCAGCAGTTACTCGATTAACTCTGGAAACACCATATATTTT CASSYSINSGNTIYF
TRBD2 . TRBJ2-1 TRBV24-1 TGTGCCACCAGTGATTCTAGCGGGAGAGCGTCCTACAATGAGCAGTTCTTC CATSDSSGRASYNEQFF
TRBD1 many TRBJ1-3 TRBV20-1 TGCAGTGCTAGAGCAGGGGGCAATGGAAACACCATATATTTT CSARAGGNGNTIYF